These 21 T cell receptor beta chains share one sample of origin, sequenced in a study of tumor and adjacent non-tumor tissue in lung cancer. Three rounds of nested PCR, following a modified ARM-PCR protocol, produced the TCRbeta library. A single record per CDR3 protein comes from TCRdb applying MiXCR to the multiplex PCR reads. The data contain about 67,000 distinct CDR3 sequences, under 80% of them singletons. This sample's RNA came from whole unsorted tissue. The normal lung tissue was taken more than 3 cm from the tumor edge. Sequences were obtained from distant non-tumor lung tissue. The source of these receptors is a man aged 55 to 70 with non-small cell lung cancer.

To note about this clonotype: The junction departs from germline at one end; a sequencing error may be responsible. This chain connects TRBV29-1 to TRBJ2-5; 8 bases map to TRBD1. Germline V gene data show CDR1 as SQVTM and CDR2 as ANQGSEA. This CDR3 spans 13 amino acids. The CDR3 nucleotides read TGCAGCCAGGGGTGGACAGGGCTAGAGACCCAGTATTTC. Its translation is CSQGWTGLETQYF.

This clonotype turned up a few times. This may be a read error, as it is one base from a much larger clone. CDR3 nucleotides: TGCGCCAGCAGGGACAGGAACACTGAAGCTTTCTTT. This gives the protein CASRDRNTEAFF. The V call is TRBV10-2, the J call TRBJ1-1; tentative D call: TRBD1 (6 bases). Trimming left V 6 bases short and J 1 base short, with 6 bases between. Germline V CDR1 and CDR2: WSHSY, SAAADI. This CDR3 spans 12 amino acids.

Remarks on this clonotype: The germline gene is not matched at one end of the junction; a read error may be the cause. V gene TRBV6-5 combines with J gene TRBJ2-1; D not resolved. CDR1 is MNHEY and CDR2 is SVGAGI in the germline V gene. This CDR3 comprises 13 residues. The CDR3 here is CASSLAEVNEQLF. The DNA of the CDR3 is TGTGCCAGCAGTTTGGCGGAAGTCAATGAGCAGCTCTTC.

The V and J genes are TRBV29-1 and TRBJ2-5, with TRBD2 matching over 14 bases. The CDR3 sequence is 16 residues long. From germline, CDR1 is SQVTM and CDR2 ANQGSEA. The CDR3 loop is CSVAGLAGEFGEIHYF. The CDR3 DNA follows: TGCAGTGTAGCGGGACTAGCGGGAGAATTCGGTGAGATCCACTACTTC.

With regard to this clonotype: The junction does not match germline at one end; this may be a read error. The CDR3 coding sequence is TGCGCAAGCAGCCACGACTCTGAAACTTTCTTT. This encodes CASSHDSETFF. V and J are TRBV4-1 and TRBJ1-1; D is uncertain. From germline, CDR1 is MGHRA and CDR2 YSYEKL. CDR3 size: 11 residues.

The V and J genes are TRBV4-2 and TRBJ2-1; D is ambiguous. The CDR3 is made up of 14 amino acids. V was shortened by 0 bases and J by 10 bases, with 13 bases between the two germline ends. CDR1 and CDR2 from the germline V gene are LGHNA and YNFKEQ. The CDR3 nucleotides are TGTGCCAGCAGCCAAGATCTCCGCCGTCCAGAGCAGTTCTTC. This codes for CASSQDLRRPEQFF.

This rearrangement joins TRBV7-9 to TRBJ2-2, with 7 bases lining up with TRBD2. Germline V lookup: CDR1 SEHNR, CDR2 FQNEAQ (reference sequence). This CDR3 region has 13 residues. J was trimmed by 11 bases and V by 5 bases; bases with no gene match: 8. DNA of the CDR3: TGTGCCAGCAGCGCCGGGACTATACGAGAGCTGTTTTTT. It translates to CASSAGTIRELFF.

This chain joins TRBV4-1 and TRBJ2-7; 7 bases line up with TRBD1. Germline V gene lookup returns CDR1 MGHRA and CDR2 YSYEKL. The CDR3 has 19 amino acids. Trimming cost V 6 bases and J 4 bases; bases outside gene matches: 24. The chain's CDR3 is CASSREPILNRGWRYEQYF. The CDR3 DNA reads as TGCGCCAGCAGTCGCGAACCCATACTCAACAGGGGTTGGCGGTACGAGCAGTACTTC.

Regarding this clonotype: The junction does not match germline at one end; this may be a read error. The chain has TRBV12-3 or TRBV12-4 and TRBJ2-7; TRBD2 is a possible D gene (5 bases). The CDR3 runs to 14 residues. The CDR3 region has the DNA TGTGCCGGTAGTTTTCTTGGGAGCTCCTACGAGCTGTACTTC. As protein: CAGSFLGSSYELYF.

Points on this clonotype: A single base separates this from a much larger clone, so it may be a read error. The V call is TRBV11-2, the J call TRBJ1-2; no clear D. The germline gives CDR1 SGHAT, CDR2 FQNNGV. The CDR3 length is 14 residues. The CDR3 spells CASSQNTANYDYTF. As DNA, the CDR3 is TGTGCCAGCAGCCAAAACACGGCCAACTATGACTACACCTTC.

This clonotype showed up many times. This chain uses TRBV29-1 with TRBJ2-7; D remains unclear. This CDR3 has 12 residues. Trimming stripped 4 bases from V and 5 bases from J, with 12 bases between. Germline lookup yields CDR1 SQVTM and CDR2 ANQGSEA. The CDR3 bases are TGCAGCGTTGTAGTTGGTGTCAACGAGCAGTACTTC. This gives the protein CSVVVGVNEQYF.

About this clonotype: The junction does not match germline at one end; this may be a read error. The chain joins TRBV29-1 to TRBJ2-6, with D possibly being TRBD1 (6 bases). Germline V gene data show CDR1 as SQVTM and CDR2 as ANQGSEA. The CDR3 is made up of 16 amino acids. The CDR3 nucleotides read TGTAGCATTGAAGTTCGCGCAGGGGCTGGGGCCAACGTCCTGACTTTC. It translates to CSIEVRAGAGANVLTF.

About this clonotype: The junction shows a germline mismatch at one end, possibly a read error. The J gene is TRBJ2-5, the V gene TRBV12-3 or TRBV12-4, with a weak D call TRBD2 (5 bases). CDR3 length: 11 amino acids. The CDR3 loop reads CASCLRETRYF. CDR3 nucleotides: TGTGCCAGCTGTCTAAGGGAGACCCGGTACTTC.

This clonotype was seen repeatedly, ten times or more. The chain carries TRBV20-1 and TRBJ2-7; D is possibly TRBD1 (6 bases). Germline lookup yields CDR1 DFQATT and CDR2 SNEGSKA (reference sequence). CDR3 size: 13 residues. Trimming took 3 bases from V and 3 from J, leaving 12 bases between them. In DNA form, the CDR3 reads TGCAGTGCTAGTATGGGGGCGTACTACGAGCAGTACTTC. It yields the protein CSASMGAYYEQYF.

The table lists this clonotype with a few counts. This may come from a read error, since a much larger clone is one base off. V gene TRBV6-6 combines with J gene TRBJ2-7; the match to TRBD2 covers 8 bases. Germline trimming cut 10 bases from V and 6 bases from J; bases unmatched to any gene: 11. CDR3 length: 13 amino acids. The germline V gene encodes CDR1 MNHNY and CDR2 SVGAGI (reference sequence). The CDR3 reads CATLESGGTEQYF. The CDR3 nucleotides are TGTGCCACCCTAGAGAGCGGGGGCACCGAGCAGTACTTC.

As to this clonotype: This may stem from a read error, because a much larger clone lies one nucleotide away. This chain uses TRBV5-1 with TRBJ2-3; D uncertain. The CDR3 is 11 amino acids. The germline V gene has CDR1 SGHRS and CDR2 YFSETQ. The CDR3 DNA reads TGCGTCAGCAGCAGCACAGATACGCAGTATTTT. It specifies CVSSSTDTQYF.

Points on this clonotype: Germline and junction disagree at one end, which may indicate a read error. The V and J genes are TRBV7-2 and TRBJ2-1; 14 nucleotides align to TRBD2. The CDR3 is made up of 16 amino acids. CDR1 SGHTA and CDR2 FQGNSA come from the germline V gene. The CDR3 region is CACSPAGTSGSGEQFF. The CDR3 coding sequence is TGCGCCTGCAGCCCCGCCGGGACTAGCGGGAGTGGTGAGCAGTTCTTC.

The table lists this clonotype with a few counts. This could be a read error, since a much larger clone is one nucleotide away. The chain has TRBV29-1 and TRBJ2-7, with D hard to call. The CDR3 is 11 residues long. Per the germline V gene, CDR1 is SQVTM and CDR2 is ANQGSEA. The CDR3 loop is CSRIQCYGQYF. DNA for the CDR3: TGCAGCAGGATACAGTGCTACGGGCAGTACTTC.

This clonotype was counted a few times. Given a much more abundant clone one base away, this may be a read error. This rearrangement joins TRBV4-1 to TRBJ1-2; perhaps TRBD1 as D (5 bases). The CDR3 is 15 residues long. Germline CDR1 is MGHRA and CDR2 is YSYEKL. Between the trimmed V and J ends, which lost 1 base and 6 bases, there was a span of 15 bases. Here the CDR3 reads CASSQVTGQCDGYTF. The DNA for the CDR3 is TGCGCCAGCAGCCAAGTAACAGGCCAATGTGATGGCTACACCTTC.

This clonotype is medium-sized within its sample. The chain joins TRBV6-2 or TRBV6-3 to TRBJ2-1; 7 bases agree with TRBD2. Trimming took 2 bases from V and 8 from J; bases not matched to a gene: 9. This CDR3 comprises 15 residues. In germline, CDR1 is MNHEY, CDR2 SVGEGT. In DNA form, the CDR3 reads TGTGCCAGCAGTTACAATAGAGGCGGGAGCGATGAGCAGTTCTTC. Protein: CASSYNRGGSDEQFF.

This chain joins TRBV4-1 and TRBJ2-1; D ambiguous. The V gene lost 0 bases and the J gene lost 3 bases, with 6 bases spanning the gap. The CDR3 spans 14 residues. Looked up from germline, CDR1 is MGHRA and CDR2 is YSYEKL. The CDR3 DNA follows: TGCGCCAGCAGCCAAGAATGTGACTACAATGAGCAGTTCTTC. Translation gives CASSQECDYNEQFF.